The 27 T cell receptor beta chains below all came from one sample that was sequenced in a study of cytomegalovirus exposure and HLA in healthy donors. This PCR relied on a set of 60 Vbeta primers and 13 Jbeta primers. Only in-frame clones appear in the TCRdb table, and some are missing; sequencing was by immunoSEQ multiplex PCR. Of more than 140,000 clones listed, more than 65% are singletons. Sequencing used PBMCs. The receptors were sampled from a man aged 25 to 40 in good health and CMV-seropositive.

This chain connects TRBV19 to TRBJ2-2; weak D call: TRBD2 (5 bases). V was shortened by 7 bases and J by 4 bases, with 13 bases between the two germline ends. The CDR3 loop spans 14 amino acids. Germline V gives CDR1 LNHDA, CDR2 SQIVND (reference sequence). CDR3 in amino acids: CASTSTRVTGELFF. The CDR3 nucleotides read TGTGCCAGTACCTCCACGAGGGTCACCGGGGAGCTGTTTTTT.

The chain uses TRBV11-3 and TRBJ1-1; D call uncertain. The germline V and J ends were trimmed by 9 bases and 1 base, with 12 bases remaining between them. This CDR3 spans 13 amino acids. From germline, CDR1 is SGHNT and CDR2 YENEEA. The CDR3 region is CARGGAPNTEAFF. CDR3 DNA: TGTGCCAGAGGAGGCGCGCCGAACACTGAAGCTTTCTTT.

A remark on this clone: The sample holds other DNA sequences that translate to the same CDR3. The chain employs TRBV6-1 and TRBJ2-7; weak D call: TRBD2 (6 bases). The CDR3 contains 13 residues. CDR1 and CDR2 (germline): MNHNS, SASEGT. Trimming removed 6 bases at V and 6 bases at J, with 15 bases between. The CDR3 region is CASRATGVGEQYF. CDR3 DNA: TGTGCCAGCAGAGCCACGGGGGTGGGCGAGCAGTACTTC.

This clone was seen a few times. The genes are TRBV5-4 and TRBJ1-1, with D unclear. The germline CDR1 and CDR2 sequences are SGHNT and YYREEE (reference sequence). The CDR3 runs 12 residues. Between the trimmed V and J ends, which lost 0 bases and 10 bases, there was a span of 10 bases. The CDR3 loop reads CASSLDSNLAFF. CDR3 bases: TGTGCCAGCAGCTTGGATTCTAACCTAGCTTTCTTT. Supplemented by reference TRBV5-4 and TRBJ1-1, the full variable domain reads ETGVTQSPTHLIKTRGQQVTLRCSSQSGHNTVSWYQQALGQGPQFIFQYYREEENGRGNFPPRFSGLQFPNYSSELNVNALELDDSALYLCASSLDSNLAFFGQGTRLTVV.

The CDR3 is CASSIDLEGRRPEAFF. The CDR3, as DNA: TGTGCCAGTAGTATAGATCTAGAGGGTAGGAGGCCTGAAGCTTTCTTT. V is TRBV19 and J is TRBJ1-1, with D unresolved. This CDR3 is built from 16 residues. Germline V gives CDR1 LNHDA, CDR2 SQIVND (reference sequence). Deletions cut 0 bases from V and 6 bases from J, with 17 bases between.

This clone is a singleton in its sample. The chain carries TRBV27 and TRBJ2-7; no clear D gene. V was trimmed by 3 bases and J by 0 bases, leaving 9 bases between them. Germline V gene sequence: CDR1 MNHEY, CDR2 SMNVEV (reference sequence). The length of the CDR3 is 14 residues. The CDR3 DNA sequence: TGTGCCAGCAGTTTGGGCAAGCACTCCTACGAGCAGTACTTC. Translated, it gives CASSLGKHSYEQYF.

This chain links TRBV7-9 with TRBJ2-1, with 11 bases identical to TRBD2. The J segment lost 10 bases and the V segment lost 7 bases, leaving 15 bases of the junction unmatched. The CDR3 runs 16 residues. Germline V gene sequence: CDR1 SEHNR, CDR2 FQNEAQ (reference sequence). CDR3 loop: CASNLEALAGGLEQFF. The DNA of the CDR3 is TGTGCCAGCAACCTAGAAGCCTTAGCGGGAGGGCTGGAGCAGTTCTTC.

This clone was picked up a small number of times. The chain uses TRBV19 and TRBJ2-1; 12 nucleotides align to TRBD2. Germline V gene data show CDR1 as LNHDA and CDR2 as SQIVND (reference sequence). The CDR3 has 14 residues. V was clipped by 5 bases and J by 10 bases; unmatched bases: 6. CDR3 bases: TGTGCCAGTAGTCCGCTAGCGGGAGGGATGGAGCAGTTCTTC. Translated, it gives CASSPLAGGMEQFF.

In DNA, the CDR3 is TGTGCCAGCAAACAGGGGAATGAAAAACTGTTTTTT. Its protein is CASKQGNEKLFF. The chain links TRBV28 to TRBJ1-4; TRBD1 aligns across 7 bases. After removal of 7 bases from V and 5 bases from J, the junction contained 1 base not matched to a gene. There are 12 residues in the CDR3. The germline gives CDR1 MDHEN, CDR2 SYDVKM.

The chain recombines TRBV5-1 with TRBJ2-4, with D perhaps matching TRBD1 (6 bases). The V gene's germline CDR1 is SGHRS and CDR2 YFSETQ. The V end was cut by 5 bases, the J end by 5 bases, with 14 bases between. The CDR3 loop spans 14 amino acids. The CDR3: CASSPGTQENIQYF. CDR3 nucleotides: TGCGCCAGCAGTCCCGGGACACAAGAAAACATTCAGTACTTC.

This sequence joins TRBV11-2 and TRBJ2-2; D is possibly TRBD2 (6 bases). The germline V gene encodes CDR1 SGHAT and CDR2 FQNNGV. V lost 1 base and J 5 bases, leaving 11 bases between the germline ends. The CDR3 loop spans 15 amino acids. The CDR3 spells CASSLVDLATGELFF. CDR3 nucleotides: TGTGCCAGCAGCTTAGTAGACCTAGCGACCGGGGAGCTGTTTTTT.

This clone has just one count. The chain is built from TRBV2 and TRBJ2-7; 14 nucleotides align to TRBD2. The CDR3 contains 15 residues. The J segment lost 6 bases and the V segment lost 7 bases, leaving 8 bases of the junction unmatched. Germline assignment: CDR1 SNHLY and CDR2 FYNNEI. CDR3 bases: TGTGCCAGCACCATCCCGGGACTAGCGGGAGTCGAGCAGTACTTC. Amino acids: CASTIPGLAGVEQYF.

This chain links TRBV6-5 with TRBJ1-3; D is perhaps TRBD1 (5 bases). Trimming removed 6 bases from V and 0 bases from J, with 9 bases in between. In germline, CDR1 is MNHEY, CDR2 SVGAGI. This CDR3 is built from 14 residues. Here the CDR3 DNA reads TGTGCCAGCAGCAGAACAGGCTCTGGAAACACCATATATTTT. Translation gives CASSRTGSGNTIYF.

This chain uses TRBV20-1 with TRBJ2-7; the D is unclear. The CDR3 covers 11 residues. Germline-derived CDR1 and CDR2 are DFQATT and SNEGSKA (reference sequence). V was shortened by 2 bases and J by 6 bases, with 8 bases between the two germline ends. The CDR3 DNA reads as TGCAGTGCTAGACCGTCTCTCGAGCAGTACTTC. Amino acids: CSARPSLEQYF.

Worth noting for this clone: One end of the junction varies from germline; a read error may be responsible. The chain links TRBV7-9 to TRBJ2-3; a possible D gene is TRBD1 (5 bases). In germline, CDR1 is SEHNR, CDR2 FQNEAQ (reference sequence). This CDR3 is built from 17 residues. CDR3 DNA sequence: TGTTCCAGCAGCTTAATTCGCTCAGGGTCGGGCACAGATACGCAGTATTTT. It yields the protein CSSSLIRSGSGTDTQYF.

The rearrangement links TRBV5-5 to TRBJ2-7; 8 bases are a match to TRBD1. Germline CDR1 SGHKS, CDR2 YYEKEE (reference sequence). CDR3 length: 14 residues. J was trimmed by 2 bases and V by 5 bases; bases with no gene match: 6. CDR3 sequence reads: CASRNQDRAYEQYF. CDR3 sequence (DNA): TGTGCCAGCAGGAACCAGGACAGGGCCTACGAGCAGTACTTC.

The genes are TRBV28 and TRBJ1-5; D unclear. V was shortened by 7 bases and J by 3 bases, with 10 bases between the two germline ends. Per the germline V gene, CDR1 is MDHEN and CDR2 is SYDVKM. The CDR3 is 13 amino acids. The CDR3 is CASTSQNNQPQHF. The CDR3 DNA sequence: TGTGCCAGCACCTCACAGAACAATCAGCCCCAGCATTTT.

The chain is built from TRBV4-1 and TRBJ2-5; D not resolved. This CDR3 has 15 residues. Between the trimmed V and J ends, which lost 0 bases and 2 bases, there was a span of 10 bases. Germline V gene lookup returns CDR1 MGHRA and CDR2 YSYEKL. CDR3 DNA: TGCGCCAGCAGCCAAGATTTGACTGTTCAAGAGACCCAGTACTTC. Translated, it gives CASSQDLTVQETQYF.

The chain employs TRBV28 and TRBJ1-1; no reliable D call. V shed 2 bases and J shed 10 bases, with 11 bases lying between them. Germline-derived CDR1 and CDR2 are MDHEN and SYDVKM. The CDR3 length is 12 residues. The CDR3 region has the DNA TGTGCCAGCAGTTTAATGCCCACGGGAGCTTTCTTT. Encoded protein: CASSLMPTGAFF.

V gene TRBV5-4 combines with J gene TRBJ2-2; the D gene is possibly TRBD1 (5 bases). CDR3 size: 15 residues. The germline V and J ends were trimmed by 2 bases and 6 bases, with 14 bases remaining between them. CDR1 SGHNT and CDR2 YYREEE come from the germline V gene (reference sequence). CDR3 loop: CASSFKGRAPGELFF. The CDR3, as DNA: TGTGCCAGCAGCTTTAAGGGCAGGGCGCCCGGGGAGCTGTTTTTT.

The chain has TRBV7-9 and TRBJ2-7, with D perhaps TRBD2 (6 bases). CDR3 size: 13 residues. V was pared by 5 bases and J by 3 bases, with 11 bases between. Germline V CDR1 and CDR2: SEHNR, FQNEAQ (reference sequence). CDR3 sequence reads: CASSPGGYYEQYF. The CDR3 nucleotides read TGTGCCAGCAGCCCCGGAGGGTACTACGAGCAGTACTTC. The full variable domain, rest sourced from reference TRBV7-9 and TRBJ2-7, is DTGVSQNPRHKITKRGQNVTFRCDPISEHNRLYWYRQTLGQGPEFLTYFQNEAQLEKSRLLSDRFSAERPKGSFSTLEIQRTEQGDSAMYLCASSPGGYYEQYFGPGTRLTVT.

This chain connects TRBV11-2 to TRBJ2-7; 8 bases agree with TRBD2. The V gene end was trimmed by 1 base and the J gene end by 7 bases; junction bases not matched to a gene: 9. CDR3 length: 15 amino acids. Germline CDR1 is SGHAT and CDR2 is FQNNGV. The CDR3: CASSLVPGLGGEQYF. The CDR3, as DNA: TGTGCCAGCAGCTTAGTTCCGGGACTAGGAGGTGAGCAGTACTTC.

This chain connects TRBV5-1 to TRBJ1-2; D not resolved. Germline CDR1 SGHRS, CDR2 YFSETQ. Trimming left V 1 base short and J 2 bases short, with 12 bases between. CDR3 size: 15 residues. CDR3 protein: CASSLNPGGNYGYTF. CDR3 in DNA: TGCGCCAGCAGCTTGAACCCGGGAGGGAACTATGGCTACACCTTC.

The chain uses TRBV6-5 and TRBJ1-3; possibly TRBD1 for D (5 bases). CDR3 length: 14 residues. Germline V gene data show CDR1 as MNHEY and CDR2 as SVGAGI. V gave up 5 bases and J gave up 3 bases, with 11 bases separating them. Here the CDR3 reads CASSENRLGNTIYF. The DNA of the CDR3 is TGTGCCAGCAGTGAAAACAGGCTTGGAAACACCATATATTTT.

V gene TRBV6-4 combines with J gene TRBJ1-4; D is unresolved. The length of the CDR3 is 13 residues. Germline V gene sequence: CDR1 MRHNA, CDR2 SNTAGT. Trimming cost V 7 bases and J 5 bases, with 11 bases left between them. CDR3 amino acids: CASIDNANEKLFF. The DNA for the CDR3 is TGTGCCAGCATAGACAATGCGAATGAAAAACTGTTTTTT.

Comment on this clone: The junction and the germline gene differ at one end; a read error may be behind it. The chain has TRBV7-9 and TRBJ2-6; a possible D gene is TRBD1 (5 bases). The CDR3 extends over 14 amino acids. Germline V CDR1 and CDR2: SEHNR, FQNEAQ (reference sequence). CDR3 loop: CASSLGPGANGLTF. CDR3 DNA: TGTGCCAGCAGCTTGGGTCCTGGGGCCAACGGCCTGACTTTC.

The chain combines TRBV9 with TRBJ1-4; D not certain. Between the trimmed V and J ends, which lost 3 bases and 7 bases, there was a span of 10 bases. The CDR3 contains 13 residues. The germline gives CDR1 SGDLS, CDR2 YYNGEE. The CDR3 here is CASSGPGFEKLFF. The CDR3, as DNA: TGTGCCAGCAGCGGCCCGGGGTTTGAAAAACTGTTTTTT.